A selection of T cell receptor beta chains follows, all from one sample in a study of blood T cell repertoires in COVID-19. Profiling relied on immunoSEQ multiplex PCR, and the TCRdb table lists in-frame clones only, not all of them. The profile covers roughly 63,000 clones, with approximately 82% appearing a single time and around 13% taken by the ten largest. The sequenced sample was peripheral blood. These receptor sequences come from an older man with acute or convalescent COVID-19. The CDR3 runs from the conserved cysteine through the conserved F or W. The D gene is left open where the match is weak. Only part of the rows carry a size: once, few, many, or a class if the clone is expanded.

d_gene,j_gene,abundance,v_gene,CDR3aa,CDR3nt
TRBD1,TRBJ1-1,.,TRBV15,CATSRDRQGGTEAFF,TGTGCCACCAGCAGAGATCGACAGGGCGGAACTGAAGCTTTCTTT
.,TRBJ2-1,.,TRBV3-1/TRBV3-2,CASSPWDSRNEQFF,TGTGCCAGCAGCCCGTGGGACTCCAGAAATGAGCAGTTCTTC
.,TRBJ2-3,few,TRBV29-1,CSVESVATDTQYF,TGCAGCGTTGAGTCCGTGGCCACAGATACGCAGTATTTT
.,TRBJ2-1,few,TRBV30,CAWSGQVVGVGEQFF,TGTGCCTGGAGTGGGCAGGTTGTGGGAGTAGGTGAGCAGTTCTTC
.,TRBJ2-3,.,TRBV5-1,CASSSAGTPRTDTQYF,TGCGCCAGCAGCTCCGCCGGGACTCCTCGGACAGATACGCAGTATTTT
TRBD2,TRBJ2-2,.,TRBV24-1,CATSVGSGRGTGELFF,TGTGCCACCAGTGTCGGCAGCGGGAGGGGCACCGGGGAGCTGTTTTTT
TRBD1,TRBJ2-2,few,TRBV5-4,CASGGTQGVTGELFF,TGTGCCAGCGGAGGAACACAGGGGGTCACCGGGGAGCTGTTTTTT
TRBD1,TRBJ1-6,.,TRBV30,CAWSLGQGISPLHF,TGTGCCTGGAGTTTGGGACAGGGGATCTCACCCCTCCACTTT
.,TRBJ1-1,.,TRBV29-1,CSVEGQGTEAFF,TGCAGCGTTGAGGGCCAGGGCACTGAAGCTTTCTTT
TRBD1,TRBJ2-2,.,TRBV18,CASSATKGTANTGELFF,TGTGCCAGCTCCGCCACCAAAGGGACAGCGAACACCGGGGAGCTGTTTTTT
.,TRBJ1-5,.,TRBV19,CASSIVVGGGSNQPQHF,TGTGCCAGTAGTATAGTAGTGGGGGGGGGAAGCAATCAGCCCCAGCATTTT
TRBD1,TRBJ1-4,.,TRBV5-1,CASSPRQGSNEKLFF,TGCGCCAGCAGCCCCCGACAGGGTTCTAATGAAAAACTGTTTTTT
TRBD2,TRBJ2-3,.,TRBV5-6,CASSLRLAGRTDTQYF,TGTGCCAGCAGCTTGAGACTAGCGGGGCGCACAGATACGCAGTATTTT
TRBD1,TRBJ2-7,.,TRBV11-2,CASSSKGARSSYEQYF,TGTGCCAGCAGCTCGAAGGGGGCGAGGAGCTCCTACGAGCAGTACTTC
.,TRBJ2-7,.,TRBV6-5,CASSRNLQGPYEQYF,TGTGCCAGCAGCCGTAACCTACAGGGACCCTACGAGCAGTACTTC
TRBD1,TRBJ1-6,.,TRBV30,CAWRRTGRGNYNSPLHF,TGTGCCTGGAGGAGGACAGGGAGGGGGAACTATAATTCACCCCTCCACTTT
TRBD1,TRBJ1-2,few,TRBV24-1,CATSAGQLTHGYTF,TGTGCCACCAGTGCGGGACAGCTAACACATGGCTACACCTTC
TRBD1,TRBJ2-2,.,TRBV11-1,CASSGDRDTGELFF,TGTGCCAGCAGCGGTGACAGGGATACTGGGGAGCTGTTTTTT
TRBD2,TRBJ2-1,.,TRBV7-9,CAGSRTSGDNEQFF,TGTGCCGGAAGTAGGACTAGCGGGGACAATGAGCAGTTCTTC
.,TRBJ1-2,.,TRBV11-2,CASSPSIGERGYGYTF,TGTGCCAGCAGCCCATCGATCGGGGAACGGGGTTATGGCTACACCTTC
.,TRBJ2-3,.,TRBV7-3,CASSLSSGTDTQYF,TGTGCCAGCAGCTTAAGCAGCGGAACAGATACGCAGTATTTT
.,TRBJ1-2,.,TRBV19,CASSRGGSNYGYTF,TGTGCCAGTAGCAGGGGCGGTTCTAACTATGGCTACACCTTC
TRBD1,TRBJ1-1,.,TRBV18,CASSRQGTGTSGTEAFF,TGTGCCAGCTCACGACAGGGGACAGGGACCTCCGGAACTGAAGCTTTCTTT
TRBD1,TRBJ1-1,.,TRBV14,CASSLRDRGMNTEAFF,TGTGCCAGCAGCCTAAGGGACAGGGGAATGAACACTGAAGCTTTCTTT
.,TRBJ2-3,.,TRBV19,CASSIQWDTQYF,TGTGCCAGTAGTATTCAGTGGGATACGCAGTATTTT
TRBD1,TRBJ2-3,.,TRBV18,CASSQGAADTQYF,TGTGCCAGCTCACAGGGGGCGGCAGATACGCAGTATTTT
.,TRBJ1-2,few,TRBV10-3,CAISETGVNYGYTF,TGTGCCATCAGTGAGACGGGAGTTAACTATGGCTACACCTTC
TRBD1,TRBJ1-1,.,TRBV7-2,CASSPDRLNTEAFF,TGTGCCAGCAGCCCGGACAGGTTGAACACTGAAGCTTTCTTT
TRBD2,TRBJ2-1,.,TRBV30,CAWSVRSGGGNEQFF,TGTGCCTGGAGTGTACGGAGCGGGGGGGGAAATGAGCAGTTCTTC
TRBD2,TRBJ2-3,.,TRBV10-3,CAISEVTSGSTDTQYF,TGTGCCATCAGTGAGGTGACTAGCGGGAGTACAGATACGCAGTATTTT
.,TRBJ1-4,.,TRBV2,CASCLGGWGEKLFF,TGTGCCAGCTGCCTTGGGGGGTGGGGTGAAAAACTGTTTTTT
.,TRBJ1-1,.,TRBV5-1,CASSFAGSRRENTEAFF,TGCGCCAGCAGCTTCGCAGGGTCTCGGAGGGAGAACACTGAAGCTTTCTTT
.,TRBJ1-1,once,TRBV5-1,CASSLEGSPTEAFF,TGCGCCAGCAGCTTGGAGGGGTCCCCCACTGAAGCTTTCTTT
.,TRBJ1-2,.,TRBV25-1,CASSESGNRNYGYTF,TGTGCCAGCAGTGAGTCCGGGAATCGCAACTATGGCTACACCTTC
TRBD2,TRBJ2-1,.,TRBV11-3,CASSLGRLAGGPSYNEQFF,TGTGCCAGCAGCTTAGGTCGGCTAGCGGGGGGGCCTTCCTACAATGAGCAGTTCTTC
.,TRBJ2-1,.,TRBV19,CASIGYNEQFF,TGTGCCAGTATCGGCTACAATGAGCAGTTCTTC
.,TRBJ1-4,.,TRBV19,CASQAGGGINEKLFF,TGTGCCAGCCAAGCGGGGGGAGGGATAAATGAAAAACTGTTTTTT
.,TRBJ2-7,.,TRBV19,CASSPRGSGYEQYF,TGTGCCAGTAGTCCTAGGGGATCGGGCTACGAGCAGTACTTC
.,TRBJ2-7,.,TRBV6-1,CASSEAPGHIYEQYF,TGTGCCAGCAGTGAGGCGCCGGGACACATCTACGAGCAGTACTTC
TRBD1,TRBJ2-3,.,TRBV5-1,CASSFGTGSDTQYF,TGCGCCAGCAGCTTCGGGACAGGGTCAGATACGCAGTATTTT
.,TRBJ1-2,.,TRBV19,CASAQAHWRNLGYTF,TGTGCCAGTGCCCAAGCCCACTGGAGAAATCTTGGCTACACCTTC
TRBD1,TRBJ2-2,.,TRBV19,CASNSQGANTGELFF,TGTGCCAGTAATTCCCAGGGGGCGAACACCGGGGAGCTGTTTTTT
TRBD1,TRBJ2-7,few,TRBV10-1,CASDRDEQYF,TGCGCCAGTGACAGGGACGAGCAGTACTTC
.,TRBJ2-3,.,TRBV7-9,CASSLRSLVYVADTQYF,TGTGCCAGCAGCCTTAGGTCACTAGTCTACGTCGCAGATACGCAGTATTTT
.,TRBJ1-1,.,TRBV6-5,CASSYYGVGTEAFF,TGTGCCAGCAGTTACTACGGGGTGGGCACTGAAGCTTTCTTT
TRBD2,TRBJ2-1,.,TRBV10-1,CASSVTSGGFEQFF,TGCGCCAGCAGTGTAACTAGCGGGGGGTTTGAGCAGTTCTTC
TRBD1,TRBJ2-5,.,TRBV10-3,CAIRGTGQETQYF,TGTGCCATCAGGGGGACAGGGCAAGAGACCCAGTACTTC
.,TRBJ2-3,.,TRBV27,CASSLRDTQYF,TGTGCCAGCAGTTTGAGAGATACGCAGTATTTT
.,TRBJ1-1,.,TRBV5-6,CASSPTQGLPEAFF,TGTGCCAGCAGCCCGACCCAGGGTCTACCTGAAGCTTTCTTT
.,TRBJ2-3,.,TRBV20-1,CSASVGVGTDTQYF,TGCAGTGCTAGTGTCGGGGTAGGGACAGATACGCAGTATTTT
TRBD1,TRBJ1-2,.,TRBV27,CASSPLQGAQVYGYTF,TGTGCCAGCAGTCCACTTCAGGGGGCGCAGGTCTATGGCTACACCTTC
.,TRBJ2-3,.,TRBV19,CASSLRRGSRDTQYF,TGTGCCAGTAGTCTCCGCAGGGGATCGCGGGATACGCAGTATTTT
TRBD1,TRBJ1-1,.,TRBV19,CASSPGDSLNTEAFF,TGTGCCAGTAGTCCTGGGGACAGTTTGAACACTGAAGCTTTCTTT
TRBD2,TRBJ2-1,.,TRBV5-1,CASSPLSSGGENEQFF,TGCGCCAGCAGCCCCCTATCTAGCGGGGGGGAAAATGAGCAGTTCTTC
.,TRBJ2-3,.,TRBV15,CATVEGRATDTQYF,TGTGCCACCGTGGAGGGGCGGGCCACAGATACGCAGTATTTT
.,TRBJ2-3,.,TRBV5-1,CASSPPLGGTDTQYF,TGCGCCAGCAGCCCCCCCCTCGGAGGCACAGATACGCAGTATTTT
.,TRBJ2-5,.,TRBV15,CATSRELSLYQETQYF,TGTGCCACCAGCAGAGAGTTATCCCTTTACCAAGAGACCCAGTACTTC
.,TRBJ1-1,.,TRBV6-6,CASSDRNHPEAFF,TGTGCCAGCAGTGACAGAAACCACCCTGAAGCTTTCTTT
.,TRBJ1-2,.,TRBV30,CAWSVPGGSLYGYTF,TGTGCCTGGAGTGTACCGGGGGGCAGCCTCTATGGCTACACCTTC